These T cell receptor beta chains were read from a single sample in a study of blood T cell repertoires in COVID-19. Sequenced by immunoSEQ multiplex PCR; TCRdb stores in-frame clones only, minus some. This table holds about 250,000 clones, about 86% found once. Sequenced: peripheral blood. Receptors originate from an elderly man with acute or convalescent COVID-19. CDR3s include the opening cysteine and the closing phenylalanine or tryptophan. The D gene is left open where the match is weak. Expanded clones get a size class; other rows say once, few or many, or leave the size out.

-,TRBJ2-5,TRBV12-3/TRBV12-4,-,TGTGCCAGCAGTTTATCGGGCGGGGAGACCCAGTACTTC,CASSLSGGETQYF
TRBD2,TRBJ2-5,TRBV12-3/TRBV12-4,-,TGTGCCAGCAGCCGGGGGGTCATGGAGACCCAGTACTTC,CASSRGVMETQYF
-,TRBJ1-1,TRBV2,-,TGTGCCAGCAGCAACAGGGAGGGTCGTAAAACTTTCTTT,CASSNREGRKTFF
TRBD2,TRBJ2-3,TRBV6-5,-,TGTGCCAGCAGCTGGACTAGCGGGAGGACAGATACGCAGTATTTT,CASSWTSGRTDTQYF
TRBD1,TRBJ1-2,TRBV27,-,TGTGCCAGCAGTCCCAGGGACAGGACTATTGGCTACACCTTC,CASSPRDRTIGYTF
TRBD1,TRBJ2-7,TRBV24-1,once,TGTGCCACCAGTGAACGGACAGGGGGAACACTAGGATACGAGCAGTACTTC,CATSERTGGTLGYEQYF
-,TRBJ1-1,TRBV12-5,-,TGTGCTAGTGGTCCGGACAGAGGGAGGAACACTGAAGCTTTCTTT,CASGPDRGRNTEAFF
-,TRBJ1-5,TRBV11-1,few,TGTGCCAGCAGCTTAAATCCGAATCAGCCCCAGCATTTT,CASSLNPNQPQHF
-,TRBJ2-1,TRBV19,-,TGTGCCAGTAGTATAGTTTGGTTTCAAGACTATGAGCAGTTCTTC,CASSIVWFQDYEQFF
TRBD2,TRBJ2-7,TRBV15,-,TGTGCCACCAGCAGAGAGCGGGAGCTTCTTAACGAGCAGTACTTC,CATSRERELLNEQYF